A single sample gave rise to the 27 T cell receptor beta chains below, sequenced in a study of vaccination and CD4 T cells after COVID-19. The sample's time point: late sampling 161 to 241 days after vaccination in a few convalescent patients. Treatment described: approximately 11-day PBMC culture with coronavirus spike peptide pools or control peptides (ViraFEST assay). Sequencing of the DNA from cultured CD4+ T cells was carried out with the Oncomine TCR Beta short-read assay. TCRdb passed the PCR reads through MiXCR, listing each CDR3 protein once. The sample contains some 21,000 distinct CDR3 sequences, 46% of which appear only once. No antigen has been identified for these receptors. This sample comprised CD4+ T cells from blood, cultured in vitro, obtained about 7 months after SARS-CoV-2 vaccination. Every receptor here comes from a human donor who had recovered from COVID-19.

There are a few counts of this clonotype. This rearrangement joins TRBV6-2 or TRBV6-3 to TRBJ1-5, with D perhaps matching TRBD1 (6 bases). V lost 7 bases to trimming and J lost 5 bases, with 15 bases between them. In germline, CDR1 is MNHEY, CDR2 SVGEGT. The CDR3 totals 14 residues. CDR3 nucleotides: TGTGCCAGCACCCGGGGGGGCACACATCAGCCCCAGCATTTT. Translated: CASTRGGTHQPQHF.

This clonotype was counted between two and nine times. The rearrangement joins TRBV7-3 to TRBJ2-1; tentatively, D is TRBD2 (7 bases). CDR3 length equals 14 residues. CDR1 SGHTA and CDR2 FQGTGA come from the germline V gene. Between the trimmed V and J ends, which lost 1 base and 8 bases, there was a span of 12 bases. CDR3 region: CASSLRGGPYEQFF. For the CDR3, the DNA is TGTGCCAGCAGCTTAAGGGGGGGCCCCTATGAGCAGTTCTTC. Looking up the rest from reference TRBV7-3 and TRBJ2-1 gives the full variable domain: GAGVSQTPSNKVTEKGKYVELRCDPISGHTALYWYRQSLGQGPEFLIYFQGTGAADDSGLPNDRFFAVRPEGSVSTLKIQRTERGDSAVYLCASSLRGGPYEQFFGPGTRLTVL.

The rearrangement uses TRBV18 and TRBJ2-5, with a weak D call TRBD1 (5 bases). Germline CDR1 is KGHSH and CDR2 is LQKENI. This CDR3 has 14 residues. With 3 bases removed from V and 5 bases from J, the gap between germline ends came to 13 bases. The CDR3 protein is CASSPPRVKETQYF. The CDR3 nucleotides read TGTGCCAGCTCACCCCCCAGGGTTAAGGAGACCCAGTACTTC.

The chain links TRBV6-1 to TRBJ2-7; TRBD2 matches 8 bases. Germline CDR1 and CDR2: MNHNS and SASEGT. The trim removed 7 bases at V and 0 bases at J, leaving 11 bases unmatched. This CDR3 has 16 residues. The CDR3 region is CASTKGSSGSSYEQYF. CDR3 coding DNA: TGTGCCAGCACCAAAGGGTCCAGCGGGAGCTCCTACGAGCAGTACTTC.

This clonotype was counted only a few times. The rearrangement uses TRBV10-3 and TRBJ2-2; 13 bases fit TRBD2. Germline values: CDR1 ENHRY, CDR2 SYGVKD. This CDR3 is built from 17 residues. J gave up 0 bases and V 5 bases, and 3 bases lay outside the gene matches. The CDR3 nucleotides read TGTGCCATCAGTCCGACTAGCGGGGGGCCGAACACCGGGGAGCTGTTTTTT. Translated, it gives CAISPTSGGPNTGELFF.

The CDR3 DNA reads TGTGCCAGCAGTTCTGTTGGAGGGGCGAACACCGGGGAGCTGTTTTTT. Translation gives CASSSVGGANTGELFF. The chain employs TRBV6-2 or TRBV6-3 and TRBJ2-2; D may be TRBD2 (6 bases). The germline gives CDR1 MNHEY, CDR2 SVGEGT. This CDR3 comprises 16 residues. Trimming cost V 4 bases and J 0 bases, with 12 bases left between them.

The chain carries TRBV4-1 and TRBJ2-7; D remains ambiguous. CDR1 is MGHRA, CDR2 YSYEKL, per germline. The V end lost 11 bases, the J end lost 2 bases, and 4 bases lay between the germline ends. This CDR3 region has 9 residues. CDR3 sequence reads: CAGTYEQYF. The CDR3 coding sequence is TGCGCCGGGACCTACGAGCAGTACTTC.

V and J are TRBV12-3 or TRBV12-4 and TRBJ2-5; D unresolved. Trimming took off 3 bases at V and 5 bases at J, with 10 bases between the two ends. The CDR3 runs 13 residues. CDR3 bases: TGTGCCAGCAGTTTTTCCCGTCGGGAGACCCAGTACTTC. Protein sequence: CASSFSRRETQYF.

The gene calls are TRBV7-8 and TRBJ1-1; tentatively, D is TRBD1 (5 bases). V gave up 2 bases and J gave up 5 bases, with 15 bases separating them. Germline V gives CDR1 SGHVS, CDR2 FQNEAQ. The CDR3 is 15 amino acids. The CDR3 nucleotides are TGTGCCAGCAGCTTATTGGGGGGGTCGTGGACTGAAGCTTTCTTT. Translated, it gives CASSLLGGSWTEAFF.

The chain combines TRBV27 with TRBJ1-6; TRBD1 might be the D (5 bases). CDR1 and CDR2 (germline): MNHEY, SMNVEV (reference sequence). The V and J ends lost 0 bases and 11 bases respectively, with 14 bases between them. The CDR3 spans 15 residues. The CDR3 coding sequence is TGTGCCAGCAGTTTATCCGACAGTGCGCTCACACCCCTCCACTTT. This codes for CASSLSDSALTPLHF.

In DNA, the CDR3 is TGTGCCAGCAGTGCCCAACAGGGGACACCCCTCCACTTT. Amino acids: CASSAQQGTPLHF. V and J are TRBV6-4 and TRBJ1-6, with TRBD1 matching 7 bases. There are 13 residues in the CDR3. The J segment lost 11 bases and the V segment lost 4 bases, leaving 5 bases of the junction unmatched. Germline CDR1 is MRHNA and CDR2 is SNTAGT.

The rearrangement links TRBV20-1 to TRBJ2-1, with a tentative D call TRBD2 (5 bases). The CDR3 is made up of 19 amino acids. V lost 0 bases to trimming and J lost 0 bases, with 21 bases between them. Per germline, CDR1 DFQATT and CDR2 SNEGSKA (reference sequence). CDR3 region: CSARDPILALLSSYNEQFF. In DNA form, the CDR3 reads TGCAGTGCTAGAGATCCAATCCTAGCCCTCCTAAGCTCCTACAATGAGCAGTTCTTC.

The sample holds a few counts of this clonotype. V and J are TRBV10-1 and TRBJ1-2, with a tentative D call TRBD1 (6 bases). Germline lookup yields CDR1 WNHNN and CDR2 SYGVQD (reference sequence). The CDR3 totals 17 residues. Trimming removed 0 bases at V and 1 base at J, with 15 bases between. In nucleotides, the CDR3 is TGCGCCAGCAGTGAGTCGGGGACACCCAGACTTAACTATGGCTACACCTTC. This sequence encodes CASSESGTPRLNYGYTF.

The CDR3 reads CSARDYRDEQFF. The CDR3 bases are TGCAGTGCTAGAGACTATCGCGATGAGCAGTTCTTC. This rearrangement joins TRBV20-1 to TRBJ2-1; D is unresolved. V was pared by 0 bases and J by 8 bases, with 8 bases between. Germline loops: CDR1 DFQATT, CDR2 SNEGSKA (reference sequence). The CDR3 runs to 12 residues.

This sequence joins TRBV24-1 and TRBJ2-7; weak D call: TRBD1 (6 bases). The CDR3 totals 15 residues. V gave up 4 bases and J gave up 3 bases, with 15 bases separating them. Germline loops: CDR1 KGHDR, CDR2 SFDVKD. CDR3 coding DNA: TGTGCCACCAGTGAAACCGGGACACCTCTCTACGAGCAGTACTTC. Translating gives CATSETGTPLYEQYF.

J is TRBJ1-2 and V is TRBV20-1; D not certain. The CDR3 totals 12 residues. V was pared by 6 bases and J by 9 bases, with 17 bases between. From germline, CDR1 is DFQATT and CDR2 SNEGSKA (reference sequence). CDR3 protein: CSADYSFGSYTF. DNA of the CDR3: TGCAGTGCCGATTATTCATTTGGGAGCTACACCTTC.

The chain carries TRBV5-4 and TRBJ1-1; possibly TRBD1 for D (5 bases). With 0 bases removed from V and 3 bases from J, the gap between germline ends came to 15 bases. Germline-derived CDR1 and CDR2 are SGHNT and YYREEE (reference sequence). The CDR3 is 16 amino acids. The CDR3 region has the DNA TGTGCCAGCAGCTTGGCAGCAGGGACCTGGGACACTGAAGCTTTCTTT. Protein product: CASSLAAGTWDTEAFF.

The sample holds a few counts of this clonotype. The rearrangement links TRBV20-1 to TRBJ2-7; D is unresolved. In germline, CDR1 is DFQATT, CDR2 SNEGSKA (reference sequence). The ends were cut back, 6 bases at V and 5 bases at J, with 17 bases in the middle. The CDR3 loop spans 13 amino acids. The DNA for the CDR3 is TGCAGTGCCGGGTCGGTTTTGGCTGACGAGCAGTACTTC. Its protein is CSAGSVLADEQYF.

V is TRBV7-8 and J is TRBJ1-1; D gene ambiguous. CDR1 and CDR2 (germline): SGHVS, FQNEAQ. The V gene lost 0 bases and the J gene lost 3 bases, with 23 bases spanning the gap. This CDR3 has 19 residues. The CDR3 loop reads CASSLALTGRRKVDTEAFF. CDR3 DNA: TGTGCCAGCAGCTTAGCCCTCACGGGCCGTCGGAAGGTGGACACTGAAGCTTTCTTT.

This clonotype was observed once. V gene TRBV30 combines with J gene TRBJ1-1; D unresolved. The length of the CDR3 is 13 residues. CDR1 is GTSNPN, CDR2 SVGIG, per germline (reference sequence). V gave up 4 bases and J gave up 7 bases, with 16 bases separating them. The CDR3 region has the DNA TGTGCCTGGAAACGCTTGACTGATCGTGAAGCTTTCTTT. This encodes CAWKRLTDREAFF.

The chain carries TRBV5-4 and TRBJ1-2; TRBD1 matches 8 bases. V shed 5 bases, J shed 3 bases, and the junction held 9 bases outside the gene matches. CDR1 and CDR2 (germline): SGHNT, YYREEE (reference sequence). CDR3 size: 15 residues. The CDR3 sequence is CASSLQQGADYGYTF. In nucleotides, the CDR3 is TGTGCCAGCAGTCTTCAGCAGGGGGCAGACTATGGCTACACCTTC.

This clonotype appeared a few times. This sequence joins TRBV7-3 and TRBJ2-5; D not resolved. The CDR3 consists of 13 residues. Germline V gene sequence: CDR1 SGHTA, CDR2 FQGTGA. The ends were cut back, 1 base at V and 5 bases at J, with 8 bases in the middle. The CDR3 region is CASSLIEEETQYF. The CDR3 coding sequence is TGTGCCAGCAGCTTAATAGAAGAGGAGACCCAGTACTTC.

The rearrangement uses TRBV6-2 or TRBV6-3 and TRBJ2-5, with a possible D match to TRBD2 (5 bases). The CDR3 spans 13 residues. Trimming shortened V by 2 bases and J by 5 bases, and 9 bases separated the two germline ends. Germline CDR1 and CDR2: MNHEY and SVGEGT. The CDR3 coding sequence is TGTGCCAGCAGTTACCGCGGGTGGGAGACCCAGTACTTC. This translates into CASSYRGWETQYF.

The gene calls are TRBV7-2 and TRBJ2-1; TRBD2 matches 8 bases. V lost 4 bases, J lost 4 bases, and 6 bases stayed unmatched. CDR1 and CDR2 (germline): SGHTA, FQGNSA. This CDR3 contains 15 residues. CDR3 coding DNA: TGTGCCAGCAGCTCCTCCGGCGGGGGGTACAATGAGCAGTTCTTC. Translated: CASSSSGGGYNEQFF.

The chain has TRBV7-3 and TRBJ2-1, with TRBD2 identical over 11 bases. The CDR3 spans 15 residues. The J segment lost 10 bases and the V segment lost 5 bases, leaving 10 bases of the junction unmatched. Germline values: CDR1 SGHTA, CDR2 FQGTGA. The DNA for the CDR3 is TGTGCCAGCAGCCGCGGTAGCGGGGGGGGTCGGGAGCAGTTCTTC. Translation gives CASSRGSGGGREQFF.

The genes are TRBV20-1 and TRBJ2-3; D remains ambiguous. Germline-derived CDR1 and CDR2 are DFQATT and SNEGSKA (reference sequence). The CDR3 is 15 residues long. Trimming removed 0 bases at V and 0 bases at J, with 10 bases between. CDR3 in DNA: TGCAGTGCTAGAGATAGGGCACCTAGCACAGATACGCAGTATTTT. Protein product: CSARDRAPSTDTQYF.

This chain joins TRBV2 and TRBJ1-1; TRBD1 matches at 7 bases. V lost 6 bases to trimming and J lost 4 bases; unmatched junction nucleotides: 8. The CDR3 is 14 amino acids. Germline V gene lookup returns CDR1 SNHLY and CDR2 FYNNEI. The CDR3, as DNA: TGTGCCAGCAGGGTAGACAGGGTAGGCACTGAAGCTTTCTTT. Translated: CASRVDRVGTEAFF. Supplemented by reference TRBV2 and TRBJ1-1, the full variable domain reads EPEVTQTPSHQVTQMGQEVILRCVPISNHLYFYWYRQILGQKVEFLVSFYNNEISEKSEIFDDQFSVERPDGSNFTLKIRSTKLEDSAMYFCASRVDRVGTEAFFGQGTRLTVV.